The clone carrying this T cell receptor beta chain was picked up a small number of times. The sample originates from a study of CD8 T cells in ankylosing spondylitis. Researchers built TCR beta libraries using quantitative 5'-RACE with molecular barcodes. In TCRdb, the 5' RACE reads were re-called with MiXCR into one record per CDR3 protein. The profile shows 150,000 to 200,000 distinct CDR3 sequences, roughly 18% of them singletons. Per the germline V gene, CDR1 is SQVTM and CDR2 is ANQGSEA. The CDR3 consists of 12 residues. The germline V and J ends were trimmed by 4 bases and 0 bases, with 6 bases remaining between them.

This TCR derives from a male donor with ankylosing spondylitis or in good health (not recorded which). Sequenced sample: blood, either unsorted or a sorted T cell fraction (not recorded which). The chain recombines TRBV29-1 with TRBJ2-5; no firm D call. CDR3 bases: TGCAGCGTTGTCCCGGACCAAGAGACCCAGTACTTC. Protein sequence: CSVVPDQETQYF.